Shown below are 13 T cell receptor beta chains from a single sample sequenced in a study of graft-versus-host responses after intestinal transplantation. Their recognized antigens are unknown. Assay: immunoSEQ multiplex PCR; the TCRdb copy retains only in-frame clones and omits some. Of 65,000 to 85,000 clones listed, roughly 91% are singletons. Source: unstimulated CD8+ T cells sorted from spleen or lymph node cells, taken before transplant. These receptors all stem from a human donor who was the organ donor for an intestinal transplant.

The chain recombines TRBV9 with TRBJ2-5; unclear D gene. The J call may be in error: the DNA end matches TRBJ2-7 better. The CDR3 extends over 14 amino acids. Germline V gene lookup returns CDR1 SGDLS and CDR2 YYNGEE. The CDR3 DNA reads TGTGCCAGCAGCTTGACCCCGGGCGCCTACGAGCAGTACTTC. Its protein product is CASSLTPGAYEQYF.

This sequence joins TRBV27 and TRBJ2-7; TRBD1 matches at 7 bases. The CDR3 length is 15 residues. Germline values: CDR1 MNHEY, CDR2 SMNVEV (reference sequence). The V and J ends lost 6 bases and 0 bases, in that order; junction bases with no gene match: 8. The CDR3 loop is CASSPDRVASYEQYF. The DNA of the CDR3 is TGTGCCAGCAGCCCAGACAGGGTAGCCTCCTACGAGCAGTACTTC.

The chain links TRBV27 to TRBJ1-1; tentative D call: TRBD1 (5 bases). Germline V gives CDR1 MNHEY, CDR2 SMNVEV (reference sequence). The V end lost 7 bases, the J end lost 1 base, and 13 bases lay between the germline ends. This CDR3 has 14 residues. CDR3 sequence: CASTPGTANTEAFF. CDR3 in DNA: TGTGCCAGCACCCCGGGGACGGCGAACACTGAAGCTTTCTTT.

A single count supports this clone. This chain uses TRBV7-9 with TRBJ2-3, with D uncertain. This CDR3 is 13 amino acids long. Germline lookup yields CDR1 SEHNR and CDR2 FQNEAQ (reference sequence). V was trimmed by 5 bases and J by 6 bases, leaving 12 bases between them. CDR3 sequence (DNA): TGTGCCAGCAGCCCGCCTTCCTGGGATACGCAGTATTTT. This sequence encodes CASSPPSWDTQYF.

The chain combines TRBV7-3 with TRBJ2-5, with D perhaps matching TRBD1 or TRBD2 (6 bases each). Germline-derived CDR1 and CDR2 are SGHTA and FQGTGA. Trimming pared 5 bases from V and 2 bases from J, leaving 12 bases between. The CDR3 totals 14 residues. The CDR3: CASSPGALQETQYF. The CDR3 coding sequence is TGTGCCAGCAGCCCGGGGGCCTTACAAGAGACCCAGTACTTC.

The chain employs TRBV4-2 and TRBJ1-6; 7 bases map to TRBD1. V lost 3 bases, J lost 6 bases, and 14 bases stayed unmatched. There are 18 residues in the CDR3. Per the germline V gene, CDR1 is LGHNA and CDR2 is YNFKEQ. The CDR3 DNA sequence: TGTGCCAGCAGCCAGGGGGACTATATTTCAGGGGGTAATTCACCCCTCCACTTT. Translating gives CASSQGDYISGGNSPLHF.

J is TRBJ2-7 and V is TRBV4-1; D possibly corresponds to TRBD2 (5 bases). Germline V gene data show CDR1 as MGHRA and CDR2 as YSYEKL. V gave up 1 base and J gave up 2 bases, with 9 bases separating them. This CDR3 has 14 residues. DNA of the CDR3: TGCGCCAGCAGCCAAGGTACGGGAACCTACGAGCAGTACTTC. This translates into CASSQGTGTYEQYF.

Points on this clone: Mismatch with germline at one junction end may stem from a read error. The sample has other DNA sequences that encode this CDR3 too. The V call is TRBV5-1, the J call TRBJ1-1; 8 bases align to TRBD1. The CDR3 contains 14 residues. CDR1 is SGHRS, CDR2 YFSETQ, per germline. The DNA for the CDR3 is TGCGCCAGCAGCTTGGGACAGGGGCACACTGAGGCTTTCTTT. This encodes CASSLGQGHTEAFF.

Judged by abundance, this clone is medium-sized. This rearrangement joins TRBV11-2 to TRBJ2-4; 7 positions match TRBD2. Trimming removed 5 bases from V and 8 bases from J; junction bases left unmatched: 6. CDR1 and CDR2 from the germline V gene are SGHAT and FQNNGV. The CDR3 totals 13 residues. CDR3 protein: CASSVTSWDIQYF. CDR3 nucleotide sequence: TGTGCCAGCAGCGTGACTAGCTGGGACATTCAGTACTTC. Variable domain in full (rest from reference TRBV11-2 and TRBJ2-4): EAGVAQSPRYKIIEKRQSVAFWCNPISGHATLYWYQQILGQGPKLLIQFQNNGVVDDSQLPKDRFSAERLKGVDSTLKIQPAKLEDSAVYLCASSVTSWDIQYFGAGTRLSVL.

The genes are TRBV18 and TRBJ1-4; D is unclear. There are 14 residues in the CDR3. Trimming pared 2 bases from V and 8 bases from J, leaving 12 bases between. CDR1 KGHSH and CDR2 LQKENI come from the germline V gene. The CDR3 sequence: CASSPGSLTEKLFF. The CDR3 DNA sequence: TGTGCCAGCTCACCAGGGTCCCTAACGGAAAAACTGTTTTTT.

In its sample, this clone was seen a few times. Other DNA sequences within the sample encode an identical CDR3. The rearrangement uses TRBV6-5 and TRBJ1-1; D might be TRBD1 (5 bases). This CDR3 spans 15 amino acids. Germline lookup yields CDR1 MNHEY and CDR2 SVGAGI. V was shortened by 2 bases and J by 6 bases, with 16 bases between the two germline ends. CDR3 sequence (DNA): TGTGCCAGCAGTTACACGGGGGGTCCAAATTCTGAAGCTTTCTTT. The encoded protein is CASSYTGGPNSEAFF.

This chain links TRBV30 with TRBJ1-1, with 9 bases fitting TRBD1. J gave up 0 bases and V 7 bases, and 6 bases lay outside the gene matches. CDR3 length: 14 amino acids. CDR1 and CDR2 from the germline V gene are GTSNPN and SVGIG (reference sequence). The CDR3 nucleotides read TGTGCCTTGGGACAGGGCTTTATGAACACTGAAGCTTTCTTT. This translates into CALGQGFMNTEAFF.

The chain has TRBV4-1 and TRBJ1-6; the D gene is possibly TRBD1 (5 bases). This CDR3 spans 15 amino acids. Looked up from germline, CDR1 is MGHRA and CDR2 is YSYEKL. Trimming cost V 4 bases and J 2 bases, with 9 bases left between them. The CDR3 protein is CASSLPRAYNSPLHF. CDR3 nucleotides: TGCGCCAGCAGCCTCCCCAGGGCCTATAATTCACCCCTCCACTTT.